The T cell receptor (beta chain) under discussion was sequenced for a study of blood T cell repertoires in COVID-19. The wider study: Whether acute or convalescent, the COVID-19 samples came from the United States, Italy and Spain.

TCRdb's table, derived via immunoSEQ multiplex PCR, lists solely in-frame clones and lacks some. The table records 30,000 to 40,000 clones, approximately 82% of them present only once. After removal of 0 bases from V and 5 bases from J, the junction contained 4 bases not matched to a gene. Germline values: CDR1 LGHDT, CDR2 YNNKEL (reference sequence). CDR3 length: 15 residues. Sequenced sample: peripheral blood. The clonotype originates from an elderly man with active or convalescent COVID-19. The V and J genes are TRBV3-1 (or the pseudogene TRBV3-2) and TRBJ1-3; 7 positions match TRBD1. This CDR3 is CASSQDLQGRNTIYF. DNA for the CDR3: TGTGCCAGCAGCCAAGATCTACAGGGGAGAAACACCATATATTTT.